These 20 T cell receptor beta chains were all obtained from the same sample, sequenced in a study of human thymus T cells. TCRdb keeps only in-frame clones here, not all; method: immunoSEQ multiplex PCR. The sample contains about 60,000 clones, over 85% of which appear only once. The material sequenced was blood. The receptors come from a boy younger than two with a congenital heart defect but otherwise immunologically healthy.

The chain combines TRBV9 with TRBJ2-1; D perhaps matches TRBD1 (6 bases). CDR3 length: 16 residues. Trimming cost V 0 bases and J 0 bases, with 10 bases left between them. Germline CDR1 is SGDLS and CDR2 is YYNGEE. CDR3 in DNA: TGTGCCAGCAGCGTAGTCCCAGGGGCCTCCTACAATGAGCAGTTCTTC. Protein product: CASSVVPGASYNEQFF.

The rearrangement uses TRBV27 and TRBJ2-1, with TRBD2 matching over 11 bases. CDR1 is MNHEY, CDR2 SMNVEV, per germline (reference sequence). This CDR3 has 18 residues. The J segment lost 4 bases and the V segment lost 3 bases, leaving 11 bases of the junction unmatched. As DNA, the CDR3 is TGTGCCAGCAGTTTGCCCCCCCGACTAGCGGGAATTTACAATGAGCAGTTCTTC. Amino acids: CASSLPPRLAGIYNEQFF.

The chain couples TRBV7-2 to TRBJ1-2; 8 bases line up with TRBD1. The CDR3 loop spans 13 amino acids. After removal of 2 bases from V and 4 bases from J, the junction contained 0 bases not matched to a gene. Germline assignment: CDR1 SGHTA and CDR2 FQGNSA. CDR3 protein: CASSLQGAYGYTF. In DNA form, the CDR3 reads TGTGCCAGCAGCTTACAGGGGGCCTATGGCTACACCTTC. Full variable domain (remainder filled in from reference TRBV7-2 and TRBJ1-2): GAGVSQSPSNKVTEKGKDVELRCDPISGHTALYWYRQSLGQGLEFLIYFQGNSAPDKSGLPSDRFSAERTGGSVSTLTIQRTQQEDSAVYLCASSLQGAYGYTFGSGTRLTVV.

This clone was observed a few times. The chain is built from TRBV29-1 and TRBJ1-1; D is uncertain. The CDR3 length is 14 residues. The germline V gene encodes CDR1 SQVTM and CDR2 ANQGSEA. V was pared by 4 bases and J by 6 bases, with 18 bases between. This chain's CDR3 is CSVGTGSPIAEAFF. CDR3 coding DNA: TGCAGCGTTGGTACCGGGTCCCCTATCGCTGAAGCTTTCTTT.

The chain is built from TRBV29-1 and TRBJ2-1; TRBD2 matches 7 bases. V dropped 4 bases and J dropped 0; count of bases not matched to a gene: 3. Looked up from germline, CDR1 is SQVTM and CDR2 is ANQGSEA. The CDR3 contains 14 residues. CDR3 DNA sequence: TGCAGCGTTGTCCGCGGGAGCTCCTACAATGAGCAGTTCTTC. Translating gives CSVVRGSSYNEQFF.

This rearrangement joins TRBV15 to TRBJ1-2, with D uncertain. Germline loops: CDR1 LNHNV, CDR2 YYDKDF (reference sequence). The V and J ends lost 0 bases and 5 bases respectively, with 10 bases between them. The CDR3 has 14 residues. The CDR3 sequence: CATSRDAARYGYTF. The CDR3 region has the DNA TGTGCCACCAGCAGAGATGCCGCCCGGTATGGCTACACCTTC.

This chain uses TRBV28 with TRBJ2-3; D is undetermined. Germline CDR1 is MDHEN and CDR2 is SYDVKM. The CDR3 spans 14 residues. The V end lost 6 bases, the J end lost 2 bases, and 12 bases lay between the germline ends. The CDR3 DNA sequence: TGTGCCAGCAGGACCTCGTTAGTCACAGATACGCAGTATTTT. Protein: CASRTSLVTDTQYF.

This sequence joins TRBV7-8 and TRBJ1-6; D gene ambiguous. The CDR3 totals 16 residues. Germline lookup yields CDR1 SGHVS and CDR2 FQNEAQ. The V and J ends lost 3 bases and 0 bases respectively, with 9 bases between them. CDR3 sequence: CASSFGWGSYNSPLHF. In DNA form, the CDR3 reads TGTGCCAGCAGCTTCGGTTGGGGCTCCTATAATTCACCCCTCCACTTT. Variable domain in full (rest from reference TRBV7-8 and TRBJ1-6): GAGVSQSPRYKVAKRGQDVALRCDPISGHVSLFWYQQALGQGPEFLTYFQNEAQLDKSGLPSDRFFAERPEGSVSTLKIQRTQQEDSAVYLCASSFGWGSYNSPLHFGNGTRLTVT.

The chain is built from TRBV7-2 and TRBJ2-3; 7 positions agree with TRBD1. Germline CDR1 SGHTA, CDR2 FQGNSA. With V trimmed by 5 bases and J by 2 bases, 7 bases remained unmatched. The CDR3 is 15 amino acids. CDR3 sequence: CASSLQGPFTDTQYF. CDR3 DNA sequence: TGTGCCAGCAGCCTACAGGGGCCCTTCACAGATACGCAGTATTTT.

This chain uses TRBV21-1 with TRBJ1-1. TRBV21-1 is a documented pseudogene. There are 15 residues in the CDR3. The CDR3 reads CASSKERGPNTEAFF. The CDR3 DNA sequence: TGTGCCAGCAGCAAGGAAAGGGGACCGAACACTGAAGCTTTCTTT.

This clone was counted once. V usage is TRBV7-2 and J usage is TRBJ1-2; TRBD1 matches 8 bases. The CDR3 totals 14 residues. V lost 3 bases, J lost 2 bases, and 2 bases stayed unmatched. Germline values: CDR1 SGHTA, CDR2 FQGNSA. The CDR3 DNA follows: TGTGCCAGCAGCTTGGGACAGGCCAACTATGGCTACACCTTC. It yields the protein CASSLGQANYGYTF.

The chain employs TRBV6-1 and TRBJ2-3; 8 nucleotides agree with TRBD1. This CDR3 has 14 amino acids. The V and J ends lost 4 bases and 4 bases, in that order; junction bases with no gene match: 4. Germline V gene lookup returns CDR1 MNHNS and CDR2 SASEGT. The CDR3 loop reads CASSARTGPDTQYF. As DNA, the CDR3 is TGTGCCAGCAGTGCCCGGACAGGGCCAGATACGCAGTATTTT.

This rearrangement joins TRBV2 to TRBJ2-2, with D hard to call. CDR1 is SNHLY and CDR2 is FYNNEI in the germline V gene. There are 12 residues in the CDR3. The V end lost 5 bases, the J end lost 6 bases, and 7 bases lay between the germline ends. The DNA for the CDR3 is TGTGCCAGCAGTACGGGCGCCGGGGAGCTGTTTTTT. Translation: CASSTGAGELFF.

The chain joins TRBV11-2 to TRBJ2-5, with 11 bases identical to TRBD2. After removal of 4 bases from V and 3 bases from J, the junction contained 7 bases not matched to a gene. This CDR3 region has 16 residues. Per germline, CDR1 SGHAT and CDR2 FQNNGV. CDR3 DNA sequence: TGTGCCAGCAGCTCAAGACTAGCGGGGAAGAAAGAGACCCAGTACTTC. This sequence encodes CASSSRLAGKKETQYF.

The chain recombines TRBV7-8 with TRBJ2-7; D is undetermined. Trimming took off 8 bases at V and 7 bases at J, with 21 bases between the two ends. The V gene's germline CDR1 is SGHVS and CDR2 FQNEAQ. The length of the CDR3 is 14 residues. The CDR3 reads CASLNRAAHGEQYF. CDR3 DNA: TGTGCCAGCCTAAACCGGGCCGCCCATGGAGAGCAGTACTTC.

This chain links TRBV7-2 with TRBJ2-3; D is unresolved. CDR3 length: 13 residues. V was trimmed by 0 bases and J by 2 bases, leaving 3 bases between them. CDR1 and CDR2 (germline): SGHTA, FQGNSA. As DNA, the CDR3 is TGTGCCAGCAGCTTAGCCCTCACAGATACGCAGTATTTT. Protein product: CASSLALTDTQYF.

The V gene is TRBV5-6, the J gene TRBJ1-2; TRBD1 matches 7 bases. The V gene's germline CDR1 is SGHDT and CDR2 YYEEEE. The CDR3 spans 15 residues. V dropped 0 bases and J dropped 4; count of bases not matched to a gene: 6. The CDR3 DNA reads TGTGCCAGCAGCTTGGCGGGGACAGTCCCCTATGGCTACACCTTC. The encoded protein is CASSLAGTVPYGYTF.

This chain joins TRBV19 and TRBJ2-6; the D call may be TRBD1 or TRBD2 (6 bases each). The length of the CDR3 is 16 residues. Germline lookup yields CDR1 LNHDA and CDR2 SQIVND (reference sequence). V shed 7 bases and J shed 0 bases, with 13 bases lying between them. The CDR3 region has the DNA TGTGCCAGTAACGGGGGCCCTATCTCTGGGGCCAACGTCCTGACTTTC. It translates to CASNGGPISGANVLTF.

The J gene is TRBJ1-2, the V gene TRBV6-5; 7 bases line up with TRBD1. Germline CDR1 and CDR2: MNHEY and SVGAGI. CDR3 length: 13 amino acids. Germline trimming cut 2 bases from V and 6 bases from J; bases unmatched to any gene: 3. CDR3 nucleotide sequence: TGTGCCAGCAGTTACGACAGGGAGAATGGCTACACCTTC. It encodes CASSYDRENGYTF.

V usage is TRBV6-1 and J usage is TRBJ1-3, with D uncertain. In germline, CDR1 is MNHNS, CDR2 SASEGT. The CDR3 spans 13 residues. Trimming took 2 bases from V and 5 from J, leaving 7 bases between them. DNA for the CDR3: TGTGCCAGCAGTGAATCCCGTAGAAACACCATATATTTT. Residues: CASSESRRNTIYF.